A single sample is the source of the 17 T cell receptor beta chains below, sequenced in a study of regulatory T cells in long-lasting Graves disease. This sample's time point: newly diagnosed GD, antithyroid drugs for less than 3 months. The TCR library was made from RNA extracted from PBMCs. Through Arm-PCR of CDR3 regions and iRepertoire HTBI primers, TCR beta libraries were built. One entry per CDR3 protein results from TCRdb running MiXCR on the multiplex PCR reads. The sample records approximately 540,000 distinct CDR3 sequences, more than 10% being singletons. This sample also appeared in a second study, on T cells in Graves' hyperthyroidism and ophthalmopathy.

This material consisted of peripheral blood mononuclear cells (PBMCs), taken at new diagnosis, from a patient treated with antithyroid drugs. These receptors came from a woman between 25 and 40 years old with Graves disease.

The table lists this clonotype with many counts. This chain links TRBV6-5 with TRBJ2-7; D might be TRBD2 (5 bases). Per the germline V gene, CDR1 is MNHEY and CDR2 is SVGAGI. There are 12 residues in the CDR3. V dropped 2 bases and J dropped 6 bases, with 8 bases sitting between them. The CDR3 region has the DNA TGTGCCAGCAGTTACAGAGGGTCCGAGCAGTACTTC. As protein: CASSYRGSEQYF.

A note on this clonotype: It may be a read error: a sequence one base away is much more abundant. The rearrangement uses TRBV20-1 and TRBJ2-7; unclear D gene. Germline values: CDR1 DFQATT, CDR2 SNEGSKA (reference sequence). This CDR3 contains 11 residues. CDR3 sequence (DNA): TGCAGTGCTAGGACCCCCTACGGGCAGTACTTC. Its protein is CSARTPYGQYF.

The V and J genes are TRBV11-3 and TRBJ1-1; TRBD1 aligns across 7 bases. This CDR3 is 14 amino acids long. Looked up from germline, CDR1 is SGHNT and CDR2 is YENEEA. The trim removed 5 bases at V and 6 bases at J, leaving 9 bases unmatched. CDR3 sequence (DNA): TGTGCCAGCAGCATAGGGACCGGGACAGCTGAAGCTTTCTTT. Its translation is CASSIGTGTAEAFF.

The table lists this clonotype with many counts. The rearrangement joins TRBV7-2 to TRBJ2-7; D might be TRBD2 (6 bases). Per the germline V gene, CDR1 is SGHTA and CDR2 is FQGNSA. The CDR3 loop spans 14 amino acids. V was clipped by 1 base and J by 5 bases, with 12 bases between them. The CDR3 is CASSLELAGHEQYF. CDR3 bases: TGTGCCAGCAGCTTAGAGTTGGCGGGACACGAGCAGTACTTC.

This clonotype was seen ten or more times. This chain connects TRBV11-1 to TRBJ1-2; D might be TRBD1 (6 bases). The germline V and J ends were trimmed by 5 bases and 2 bases, with 18 bases remaining between them. The CDR3 covers 16 residues. CDR1 is SGHAT and CDR2 is FQDESV in the germline V gene (reference sequence). The DNA for the CDR3 is TGTGCCAGCAGCGCTATCAGGACAGCGCTGAACTATGGCTACACCTTC. Amino acids: CASSAIRTALNYGYTF.

The sample holds many counts of this clonotype. The J gene is TRBJ1-5, the V gene TRBV12-3 or TRBV12-4, with D perhaps TRBD1 (5 bases). V was shortened by 6 bases and J by 0 bases, with 12 bases between the two germline ends. This CDR3 is 15 amino acids long. In DNA form, the CDR3 reads TGTGCCAGCAGAACGGGGGGTCATAGCAATCAGCCCCAGCATTTT. This codes for CASRTGGHSNQPQHF.

Concerning this clonotype itself: A read error is the likely source, as a far larger clone sits one nucleotide away. J is TRBJ2-4 and V is TRBV28, with D tentatively TRBD2 (6 bases). Germline lookup yields CDR1 MDHEN and CDR2 SYDVKM. The CDR3 covers 14 residues. The germline V and J ends were trimmed by 5 bases and 13 bases, with 21 bases remaining between them. The chain's CDR3 is CASSGRYAYNEQYF. The DNA of the CDR3 is TGTGCCAGCAGTGGGAGGTACGCCTACAATGAGCAGTACTTC.

The V and J genes are TRBV6-5 and TRBJ2-7; D not certain. The CDR3 spans 14 residues. Germline CDR1 and CDR2: MNHEY and SVGAGI. V was pared by 0 bases and J by 6 bases, with 12 bases between. CDR3 sequence reads: CASSYSYTQLEQYF. CDR3 DNA: TGTGCCAGCAGTTACTCGTACACTCAACTCGAGCAGTACTTC.

There are many counts of this clonotype. This sequence joins TRBV29-1 and TRBJ2-7, with 8 bases that match TRBD1. This CDR3 contains 12 residues. Looked up from germline, CDR1 is SQVTM and CDR2 is ANQGSEA. After removal of 6 bases from V and 3 bases from J, the junction contained 4 bases not matched to a gene. CDR3 sequence reads: CSVGTGGYEQYF. The CDR3, as DNA: TGCAGCGTCGGGACAGGTGGCTACGAGCAGTACTTC.

The V and J genes are TRBV19 and TRBJ2-2, with D perhaps matching TRBD1 or TRBD2 (5 bases each). This CDR3 spans 16 amino acids. From germline, CDR1 is LNHDA and CDR2 SQIVND (reference sequence). V shed 3 bases and J shed 1 base, with 12 bases lying between them. For the CDR3, the DNA is TGTGCCAGTAGTATTTCCGGGGCAAGGAACACCGGGGAGCTGTTTTTT. Translating gives CASSISGARNTGELFF.

There are a few counts of this clonotype. The chain carries TRBV2 and TRBJ2-2, with 14 bases that match TRBD2. Germline V gives CDR1 SNHLY, CDR2 FYNNEI. This CDR3 has 18 amino acids. V lost 3 bases to trimming and J lost 5 bases; unmatched junction nucleotides: 8. CDR3 coding DNA: TGTGCCAGCAGTGATGCCGGGACTAGCGGGAGTAAAACCGGGGAGCTGTTTTTT. This gives the protein CASSDAGTSGSKTGELFF.

This clonotype was observed at least ten times. The chain joins TRBV20-1 to TRBJ2-1; the D gene is possibly TRBD1 (6 bases). Germline CDR1 and CDR2: DFQATT and SNEGSKA (reference sequence). V lost 0 bases and J 5 bases, leaving 14 bases between the germline ends. CDR3 size: 15 residues. The CDR3 bases are TGCAGTGCTAGAGACCCTCTTGGACAGAACAATGAGCAGTTCTTC. Protein sequence: CSARDPLGQNNEQFF.

At least ten counts were recorded for this clonotype. CDR3 nucleotide sequence: TGTGCCAGCAGTCGACAGGGGACGGGGACCCAGTACTTC. This encodes CASSRQGTGTQYF. This chain joins TRBV6-1 and TRBJ2-5, with TRBD1 identical over 8 bases. The CDR3 length is 13 residues. Trimming at V came to 5 bases and at J to 7 bases, leaving 6 bases not matched to a gene. Germline values: CDR1 MNHNS, CDR2 SASEGT.

This clonotype was picked up many times. The chain couples TRBV6-2 or TRBV6-3 to TRBJ1-1; D gene ambiguous. V dropped 4 bases and J dropped 6 bases, with 9 bases sitting between them. The CDR3 extends over 12 amino acids. In germline, CDR1 is MNHEY, CDR2 SVGEGT. Here the CDR3 DNA reads TGTGCCAGCAGTTTACGGGGATCTGAAGCTTTCTTT. Protein: CASSLRGSEAFF.

This clonotype was observed a handful of times. V is TRBV30 and J is TRBJ2-7; TRBD2 agrees at 8 bases. The junction had 9 bases not matched to a gene; V was cut back by 5 bases and J by 6 bases. Germline-derived CDR1 and CDR2 are GTSNPN and SVGIG (reference sequence). The CDR3 consists of 13 residues. The chain's CDR3 is CAWGSGSRLEQYF. The CDR3 DNA follows: TGTGCCTGGGGAAGCGGGAGCAGGCTCGAGCAGTACTTC.

The V gene is TRBV9, the J gene TRBJ2-1; 14 bases agree with TRBD2. V dropped 4 bases and J dropped 5; count of bases not matched to a gene: 8. The length of the CDR3 is 17 residues. Per germline, CDR1 SGDLS and CDR2 YYNGEE. CDR3 sequence reads: CASSPWTSGRTHNEQFF. The CDR3 nucleotides read TGTGCCAGCAGCCCCTGGACTAGCGGGAGGACCCACAATGAGCAGTTCTTC.

The genes are TRBV30 and TRBJ2-1; 15 bases line up with TRBD2. The CDR3 is 21 residues long. The ends lost 0 bases at V and 0 bases at J; junction bases unmatched: 12. Per the germline V gene, CDR1 is GTSNPN and CDR2 is SVGIG (reference sequence). Here the CDR3 DNA reads TGTGCCTGGAGTGTAACTCGGACTAGCGGGAGGGTTAGGGGCTCCTACAATGAGCAGTTCTTC. As protein: CAWSVTRTSGRVRGSYNEQFF.